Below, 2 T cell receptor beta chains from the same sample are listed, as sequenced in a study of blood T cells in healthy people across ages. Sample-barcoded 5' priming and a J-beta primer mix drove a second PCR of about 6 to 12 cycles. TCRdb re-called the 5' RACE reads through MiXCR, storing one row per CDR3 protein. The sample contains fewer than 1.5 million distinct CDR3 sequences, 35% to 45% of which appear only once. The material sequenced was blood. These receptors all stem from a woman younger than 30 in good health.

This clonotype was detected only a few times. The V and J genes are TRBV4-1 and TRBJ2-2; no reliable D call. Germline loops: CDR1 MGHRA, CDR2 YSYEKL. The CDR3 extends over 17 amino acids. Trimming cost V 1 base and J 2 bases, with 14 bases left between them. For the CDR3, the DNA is TGCGCCAGCAGCCAAGTCCCACCCGGGTCCAACACCGGGGAGCTGTTTTTT. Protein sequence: CASSQVPPGSNTGELFF.

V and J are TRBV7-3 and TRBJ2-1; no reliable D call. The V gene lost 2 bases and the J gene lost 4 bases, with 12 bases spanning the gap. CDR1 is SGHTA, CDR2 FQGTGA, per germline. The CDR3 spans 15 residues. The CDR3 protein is CASSLGYSTYNEQFF. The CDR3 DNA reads TGTGCCAGCAGCTTAGGGTATTCCACGTACAATGAGCAGTTCTTC.